This passage covers 17 T cell receptor beta chains from one sample sequenced in a study of T cells after yellow fever vaccination. In TCRdb, the 5' RACE reads were re-called with MiXCR into one record per CDR3 protein. The data show approximately 510,000 distinct CDR3 sequences, with 21% seen just once and around 16% held by the top ten. The sequencing here drew on PBMCs, taken less than 25 days after the first yellow fever vaccination. The source is a man aged 18 to 29 who received the YFV17D yellow fever vaccine.

The chain recombines TRBV10-2 with TRBJ2-3; 9 bases fit TRBD2. This CDR3 region has 13 residues. The trim removed 11 bases at V and 5 bases at J, leaving 8 bases unmatched. Germline CDR1 WSHSY, CDR2 SAAADI. DNA for the CDR3: TGCGCCGGAGGCGGGGGGGCTGTAGATACGCAGTATTTT. Its translation: CAGGGGAVDTQYF.

This chain joins TRBV7-9 and TRBJ2-5, with D perhaps matching TRBD1 or TRBD2 (5 bases each). Germline CDR1 is SEHNR and CDR2 is FQNEAQ (reference sequence). The germline V and J ends were trimmed by 4 bases and 5 bases, with 17 bases remaining between them. The CDR3 is made up of 15 amino acids. The CDR3, as DNA: TGTGCCAGCAGCTCCCGGCTGGGGGTTAATGAGACCCAGTACTTC. Protein: CASSSRLGVNETQYF. The full variable domain, completed using reference TRBV7-9 and TRBJ2-5, is DTGVSQNPRHKITKRGQNVTFRCDPISEHNRLYWYRQTLGQGPEFLTYFQNEAQLEKSRLLSDRFSAERPKGSFSTLEIQRTEQGDSAMYLCASSSRLGVNETQYFGPGTRLLVL.

This clonotype was seen a handful of times. The genes are TRBV29-1 and TRBJ1-2; TRBD1 might be the D (6 bases). Looked up from germline, CDR1 is SQVTM and CDR2 is ANQGSEA. The CDR3 runs 14 residues. Deletions cut 0 bases from V and 1 base from J, with 9 bases between. Here the CDR3 reads CSVEERGYNYGYTF. For the CDR3, the DNA is TGCAGCGTTGAAGAGAGGGGGTATAACTATGGCTACACCTTC.

This clonotype was counted a few times. The CDR3 is CASSQEGWREPQHF. CDR3 nucleotides: TGTGCCAGCAGCCAAGAAGGATGGCGGGAGCCCCAGCATTTT. The chain couples TRBV3-1 to TRBJ1-5; D ambiguous. Trimming cost V 0 bases and J 8 bases, with 11 bases left between them. The CDR3 length is 14 residues. CDR1 is LGHDT and CDR2 is YNNKEL in the germline V gene (reference sequence).

This clonotype was counted a few times. This rearrangement joins TRBV19 to TRBJ1-5; D might be TRBD1 (6 bases). Trimming cost V 6 bases and J 8 bases, with 17 bases left between them. The CDR3 spans 14 residues. The germline V gene has CDR1 LNHDA and CDR2 SQIVND (reference sequence). The CDR3 protein is CASSSDGAGEPQHF. CDR3 DNA: TGTGCCAGTAGCTCGGATGGGGCAGGGGAGCCCCAGCATTTT.

Note on this clonotype: Lacking the conserved final phenylalanine or tryptophan, this CDR3 likely reflects a read error. The DNA is left out, because the CDR3 cannot be placed on it with certainty; the CDR3 is given as TCRdb lists it. The chain combines TRBV21-1 with TRBJ2-4; no DNA check was done on the table's D call, TRBD2. TRBV21-1 is a listed pseudogene. The CDR3 is 12 residues long, ends included. The CDR3 loop reads CASSKRRVDPGT.

V and J are TRBV6-1 and TRBJ2-7; the D gene is possibly TRBD1 (5 bases). V lost 7 bases to trimming and J lost 4 bases, with 17 bases between them. In germline, CDR1 is MNHNS, CDR2 SASEGT. The CDR3 length is 14 residues. The CDR3 nucleotides read TGTGCCAGCAAGTCAGGACATAGTGCGTACGAGCAGTACTTC. Translation: CASKSGHSAYEQYF.

J is TRBJ2-1 and V is TRBV7-9, with D possibly TRBD2 on 6 matching bases. Germline V gene lookup returns CDR1 SEHNR and CDR2 FQNEAQ (reference sequence). This CDR3 comprises 15 residues. V gave up 3 bases and J gave up 6 bases, with 15 bases separating them. This CDR3 is CASSFREVAGNEQFF. The DNA for the CDR3 is TGTGCCAGCAGCTTCAGGGAGGTGGCGGGCAATGAGCAGTTCTTC. Full variable domain (rest looked up from reference TRBV7-9 and TRBJ2-1): DTGVSQNPRHKITKRGQNVTFRCDPISEHNRLYWYRQTLGQGPEFLTYFQNEAQLEKSRLLSDRFSAERPKGSFSTLEIQRTEQGDSAMYLCASSFREVAGNEQFFGPGTRLTVL.

This clonotype was recorded a few times. The chain is built from TRBV29-1 and TRBJ2-5; perhaps TRBD2 as D (5 bases). The CDR3 runs to 13 residues. Germline loops: CDR1 SQVTM, CDR2 ANQGSEA. Trimming took 7 bases from V and 4 from J, leaving 16 bases between them. CDR3 loop: CSAASRDLETQYF. The CDR3 nucleotides read TGCAGCGCCGCCTCCCGGGATTTAGAGACCCAGTACTTC. Based on the CDR3 plus reference TRBV29-1 and TRBJ2-5, the full variable domain is SAVISQKPSRDICQRGTSLTIQCQVDSQVTMMFWYRQQPGQSLTLIATANQGSEATYESGFVIDKFPISRPNLTFSTLTVSNMSPEDSSIYLCSAASRDLETQYFGPGTRLLVL.

The chain links TRBV7-9 to TRBJ2-5; no clear D. V was shortened by 1 base and J by 0 bases, with 9 bases between the two germline ends. This CDR3 comprises 15 residues. CDR1 and CDR2 (germline): SEHNR, FQNEAQ (reference sequence). DNA for the CDR3: TGTGCCAGCAGCTTAGTTCTCTCCCACCAAGAGACCCAGTACTTC. As protein: CASSLVLSHQETQYF.

V and J are TRBV18 and TRBJ2-7; a possible D gene is TRBD2 (7 bases). Trimming shortened V by 4 bases and J by 6 bases, and 22 bases separated the two germline ends. The CDR3 sequence is 16 residues long. Per the germline V gene, CDR1 is KGHSH and CDR2 is LQKENI. This CDR3 is CASSQSRTELAGEQYF. CDR3 in DNA: TGTGCCAGCTCACAGTCTCGGACAGAATTAGCGGGCGAGCAGTACTTC.

This chain uses TRBV6-1 with TRBJ2-5; 8 bases are a match to TRBD2. The CDR3 has 14 amino acids. V lost 9 bases and J lost 9; bases outside the gene matches: 15. The germline V gene has CDR1 MNHNS and CDR2 SASEGT. CDR3 amino acids: CASRGLAGPGAQYF. The CDR3 DNA is TGTGCCAGTCGGGGGCTAGCGGGTCCCGGAGCCCAGTACTTC.

The chain combines TRBV5-6 with TRBJ2-7, with D hard to call. CDR1 and CDR2 (germline): SGHDT, YYEEEE. The CDR3 spans 13 residues. V lost 0 bases to trimming and J lost 3 bases, with 7 bases between them. The CDR3 here is CASSLVNNYEQYV. The CDR3 DNA reads as TGTGCCAGCAGCTTGGTTAACAACTACGAGCAGTACGTC.

The chain has TRBV20-1 and TRBJ1-5; D possibly corresponds to TRBD1 (6 bases). Deletions cut 6 bases from V and 1 base from J, with 10 bases between. The CDR3 spans 13 residues. The V gene's germline CDR1 is DFQATT and CDR2 SNEGSKA (reference sequence). The CDR3 spells CSAQDRSNQPQHF. The CDR3 DNA reads as TGCAGTGCCCAGGACAGAAGCAATCAGCCCCAGCATTTT.

This sequence joins TRBV4-2 and TRBJ2-3, with D possibly TRBD1 on 5 matching bases. With 0 bases removed from V and 1 base from J, the gap between germline ends came to 8 bases. There are 15 residues in the CDR3. Germline values: CDR1 LGHNA, CDR2 YNFKEQ. The CDR3 region is CASSQDPRGTDTQYF. CDR3 DNA: TGTGCCAGCAGCCAAGATCCCAGGGGCACAGATACGCAGTATTTT.

This clonotype appeared a single time. The V and J genes are TRBV7-6 and TRBJ1-5; D remains ambiguous. The CDR3 is made up of 14 amino acids. V gave up 5 bases and J gave up 7 bases, with 15 bases separating them. The germline V gene encodes CDR1 SGHVS and CDR2 FNYEAQ. CDR3 residues: CASSVEAAEQPQHF. In nucleotides, the CDR3 is TGTGCCAGCAGCGTAGAGGCGGCCGAACAGCCCCAGCATTTT. The full variable domain, in which reference TRBV7-6 and TRBJ1-5 provide the parts outside the CDR3, is GAGVSQSPRYKVTKRGQDVALRCDPISGHVSLYWYRQALGQGPEFLTYFNYEAQQDKSGLPNDRFSAERPEGSISTLTIQRTEQRDSAMYRCASSVEAAEQPQHFGDGTRLSIL.

This clonotype was found a few times. This sequence joins TRBV5-6 and TRBJ1-1; 8 bases are shared with TRBD1. The CDR3 is 15 residues long. CDR1 is SGHDT, CDR2 YYEEEE, per germline. V gave up 4 bases and J gave up 3 bases; unmatched junction bases: 8. CDR3 in DNA: TGTGCCAGCAGCCAGAGGACAGGGTGGGACACTGAAGCTTTCTTT. It translates to CASSQRTGWDTEAFF. The whole variable domain, remainder taken from reference TRBV5-6 and TRBJ1-1, is DAGVTQSPTHLIKTRGQQVTLRCSPKSGHDTVSWYQQALGQGPQFIFQYYEEEERQRGNFPDRFSGHQFPNYSSELNVNALLLGDSALYLCASSQRTGWDTEAFFGQGTRLTVV.